The 12 T cell receptor beta chains given below trace back to one sample, sequenced in a study of CD8 T cells in Susac syndrome. Random hexamers were used to reverse transcribe an amount of roughly 0.45 to 1 ug RNA. In TCRdb, the immunoSEQ multiplex PCR reads were re-called with MiXCR into one record per CDR3 protein. Of 130,000 or so distinct CDR3 sequences detected, over 80% appear once; the ten largest clones hold around 0.51%. Sequencing was carried out using CD8+ T cells from PBMCs. The source of these receptors is a human donor with multiple sclerosis.

This clonotype was recorded only once. The chain employs TRBV10-3 and TRBJ2-2; D is undetermined. CDR1 is ENHRY and CDR2 is SYGVKD in the germline V gene. The V gene lost 3 bases and the J gene lost 1 base, with 6 bases spanning the gap. The length of the CDR3 is 14 residues. CDR3 bases: TGTGCCATCAGTGAAAACGGGAACACCGGGGAGCTGTTTTTT. This translates into CAISENGNTGELFF.

The chain links TRBV5-6 to TRBJ2-1; the match to TRBD1 covers 8 bases. Germline lookup yields CDR1 SGHDT and CDR2 YYEEEE. This CDR3 is built from 15 residues. J lost 3 bases, V lost 5 bases, and 7 bases had no gene match. CDR3 loop: CASRLGTGFYNEQFF. Written as DNA, the CDR3 is TGTGCCAGCAGATTAGGGACAGGATTCTACAATGAGCAGTTCTTC.

CDR3 nucleotides: TGTGCCAGCAACTCTGGGTTTGCGGGGGATACGCAGTATTTT. It codes for CASNSGFAGDTQYF. The chain links TRBV27 to TRBJ2-3, with D perhaps matching TRBD2 (6 bases). The CDR3 spans 14 residues. The V gene's germline CDR1 is MNHEY and CDR2 SMNVEV (reference sequence). The V end lost 7 bases, the J end lost 6 bases, and 17 bases lay between the germline ends.

As concerns this clonotype: One end of the junction is discordant with germline, which a read error may explain. The CDR3 here is CASSYSSDERFF. The CDR3 DNA follows: TGTGCCAGCAGTTACTCGAGTGATGAGCGGTTCTTC. The rearrangement joins TRBV6-5 to TRBJ2-1; no definite D call. CDR3 length equals 12 residues. CDR1 is MNHEY, CDR2 SVGAGI, per germline.

J is TRBJ2-7 and V is TRBV6-1; either TRBD1 or TRBD2 may fit D (5 bases each). The length of the CDR3 is 15 residues. Trimming pared 3 bases from V and 3 bases from J, leaving 15 bases between. In germline, CDR1 is MNHNS, CDR2 SASEGT. The CDR3 nucleotides read TGTGCCAGCAGTGACGGGTGGGGGATTCTCTACGAGCAGTACTTC. Protein sequence: CASSDGWGILYEQYF.

This clonotype was seen only a few times. The J gene is TRBJ2-7, the V gene TRBV6-2 or TRBV6-3, with TRBD2 as a possible D gene (6 bases). There are 13 residues in the CDR3. Trimming took off 4 bases at V and 3 bases at J, with 10 bases between the two ends. Germline-derived CDR1 and CDR2 are MNHEY and SVGEGT. The CDR3 region has the DNA TGTGCCAGCAGTTCCAGACTAGACTACGAGCAGTACGTC. As protein: CASSSRLDYEQYV.

The chain links TRBV30 to TRBJ1-5; D uncertain. Looked up from germline, CDR1 is GTSNPN and CDR2 is SVGIG (reference sequence). The V and J ends lost 0 bases and 6 bases respectively, with 9 bases between them. The CDR3 has 13 amino acids. The CDR3 protein is CAWSVDYSQPQHF. In DNA, the CDR3 is TGTGCCTGGAGTGTGGATTATAGTCAGCCCCAGCATTTT.

The chain links TRBV5-6 to TRBJ2-1, with TRBD1 matching over 7 bases. V shed 3 bases and J 4 bases; nucleotides not matched to a gene: 10. The CDR3 extends over 16 amino acids. The V gene's germline CDR1 is SGHDT and CDR2 YYEEEE. CDR3 sequence (DNA): TGTGCCAGCAGCTATCCCCGGGACAGCCCGTACAATGAGCAGTTCTTC. Its protein product is CASSYPRDSPYNEQFF. Using reference TRBV5-6 and TRBJ2-1 for the parts outside the CDR3, the full variable domain is DAGVTQSPTHLIKTRGQQVTLRCSPKSGHDTVSWYQQALGQGPQFIFQYYEEEERQRGNFPDRFSGHQFPNYSSELNVNALLLGDSALYLCASSYPRDSPYNEQFFGPGTRLTVL.

This clonotype has a single count. V gene TRBV4-2 combines with J gene TRBJ2-4, with 8 bases aligning to TRBD1. Per germline, CDR1 LGHNA and CDR2 YNFKEQ. V trimming: 1 base; J trimming: 0 bases; junction bases outside the gene matches: 17. The CDR3 consists of 21 residues. This CDR3 is CASSQVYPGTGIFKAKNIQYF. In DNA, the CDR3 is TGTGCCAGCAGCCAAGTATATCCCGGGACAGGTATATTCAAAGCCAAAAACATTCAGTACTTC.

This clonotype was counted between two and nine times. The rearrangement uses TRBV27 and TRBJ2-5; D remains unclear. Germline CDR1 MNHEY, CDR2 SMNVEV (reference sequence). Deletions cut 6 bases from V and 4 bases from J, with 6 bases between. This CDR3 comprises 11 residues. The CDR3: CASRGGETQYF. Here the CDR3 DNA reads TGTGCCAGCAGAGGTGGAGAGACCCAGTACTTC.

The chain carries TRBV2 and TRBJ1-1; a weak D match, TRBD1 (5 bases). Germline CDR1 and CDR2: SNHLY and FYNNEI. V lost 3 bases to trimming and J lost 4 bases, with 18 bases between them. CDR3 length equals 16 residues. DNA of the CDR3: TGTGCCAGCAGTGACACCCTGGAGTCCGGGGGCACTGAAGCTTTCTTT. Translating gives CASSDTLESGGTEAFF.

The V call is TRBV27, the J call TRBJ1-2; possibly TRBD1 for D (6 bases). Germline V gene sequence: CDR1 MNHEY, CDR2 SMNVEV (reference sequence). The CDR3 has 15 residues. The V end lost 6 bases, the J end lost 1 base, and 15 bases lay between the germline ends. The DNA for the CDR3 is TGTGCCAGCAGGATACAGGGCACCCTTAACTATGGCTACACCTTC. Its protein product is CASRIQGTLNYGYTF.